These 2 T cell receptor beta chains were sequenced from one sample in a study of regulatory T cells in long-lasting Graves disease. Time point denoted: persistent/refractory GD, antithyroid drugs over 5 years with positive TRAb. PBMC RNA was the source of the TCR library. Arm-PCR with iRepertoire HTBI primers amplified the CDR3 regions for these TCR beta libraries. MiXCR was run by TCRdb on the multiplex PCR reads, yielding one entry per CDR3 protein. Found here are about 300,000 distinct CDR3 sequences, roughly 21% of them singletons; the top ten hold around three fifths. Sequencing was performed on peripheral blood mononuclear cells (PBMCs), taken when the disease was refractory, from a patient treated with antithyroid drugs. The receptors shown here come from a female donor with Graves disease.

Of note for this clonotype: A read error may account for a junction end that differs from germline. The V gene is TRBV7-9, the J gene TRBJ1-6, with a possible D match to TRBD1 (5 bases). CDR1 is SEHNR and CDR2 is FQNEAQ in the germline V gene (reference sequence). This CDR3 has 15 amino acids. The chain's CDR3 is CASSPEGGDNSPLHF. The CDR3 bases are TGTGCCAGCAGTCCCGAGGGAGGGGATAACTCACCCCTCCACTTT.

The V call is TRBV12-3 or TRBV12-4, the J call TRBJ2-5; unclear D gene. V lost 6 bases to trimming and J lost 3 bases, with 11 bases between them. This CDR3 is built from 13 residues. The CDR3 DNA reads TGTGCCAGCAGCTTCGATGAGAAAGAGACCCAGTACTTC. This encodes CASSFDEKETQYF.